This T cell receptor (beta chain) was found in a study of blood T cell repertoires in COVID-19. Turning to the study itself: Acute-phase and convalescent COVID-19 samples originated in the United States, Italy and Spain. In each case, the material was cDNA or gDNA derived from T cells, B-cell-depleted T cells, or PBMCs.

Germline trimming cut 1 base from V and 6 bases from J; bases unmatched to any gene: 4. The CDR3 totals 14 residues. The germline V gene encodes CDR1 MGHRA and CDR2 YSYEKL. To note about this clone: This specimen includes other DNA sequences encoding the same CDR3.

Per the original methods: Counts of nucleated cells, estimated from reference gene primer amplification, were obtained. Using immunoSEQ multiplex PCR, the repertoire was profiled, and TCRdb retains in-frame clones only, with some absent. The D gene and trimming were derived from the DNA, and the V and J assignments and clone size from that table. The table lists about 270,000 clones, about 87% of them singletons. This TCR was recovered from a man aged 60 to 75 who had recovered from COVID-19. Sequences were obtained from peripheral blood. The rearrangement links TRBV4-1 to TRBJ1-2, with 8 bases that match TRBD1. The CDR3 loop reads CASSQGSGGDGYTF. CDR3 bases: TGCGCCAGCAGCCAAGGGTCAGGGGGCGATGGCTACACCTTC.